These T cell receptor beta chains were read from a single sample in a study of CD8+CD57+ T cells in acquired aplastic anemia. TCRdb recomputed calls from the reads with MiXCR, one row per CDR3 protein. The profile shows 150,000 or so distinct CDR3 sequences, about 50% of them singletons. Sequenced sample: sorted CD4+, CD8+, or CD8+CD57+ T cells (not recorded which) from PBMCs. Receptors were obtained from a human donor with aplastic anemia. CDR3s include the opening cysteine and the closing phenylalanine or tryptophan. The order of the fields is clone size, D gene, J gene, V gene, CDR3 DNA, CDR3 protein. A D gene is named only where the DNA matches it firmly. Only some rows state a clone size, as once, few, many or a class for expanded clones.

-	-	TRBJ1-6	TRBV19	TGTGCCAGCACAAAGGGGGTCGTGAATTCACCCCTCCACTTT	CASTKGVVNSPLHF
-	-	TRBJ1-1	TRBV2	TGTGCCAGCAGTGATCTCTACCAGAACACTGAAGCTTTCTTT	CASSDLYQNTEAFF
-	TRBD1	TRBJ2-3	TRBV19	TGTGCCAGTAGTGTAGGTGGACAGGACACAGATGCGCAGTATTTT	CASSVGGQDTDAQYF
many	-	TRBJ2-7	TRBV30	TGTGCCTGGAGTGGGGGGTACGAGCAGTACTTC	CAWSGGYEQYF
many	-	TRBJ2-5	TRBV2	TGTGCCAGCAGAGTACGACAGGTTCTGGGAGAGACCCAGTACTTC	CASRVRQVLGETQYF
-	-	TRBJ2-5	TRBV2	TGTGCCAGCAACCTATACCGGGAGACCCAGTACTTC	CASNLYRETQYF
many	TRBD2	TRBJ2-5	TRBV19	TGTGCCAGTAATCCGGGACTAGCGGGGAGATTGGAGACCCAGTACTTC	CASNPGLAGRLETQYF
-	-	TRBJ1-2	TRBV19	TGTGCCAGTGGCAGGGGAGAGGTAGGATATGGCTACACCTTC	CASGRGEVGYGYTF
many	-	TRBJ2-7	TRBV20-1	TGCAGTGCTAGAGGGGTGGGTGCCCTCTCCTACGAGCAGTACTTC	CSARGVGALSYEQYF
-	-	TRBJ1-2	TRBV2	TGTGCCAGCAGTGACGGGGCAGACTATGGCTACACCTTC	CASSDGADYGYTF
-	-	TRBJ1-1	TRBV12-3/TRBV12-4	TGTGCCAGCAGACCGGACAGCTACACTGAAGCTTTCTTT	CASRPDSYTEAFF
-	TRBD2	TRBJ2-1	TRBV19	TGTGCCAGTAGTATTATAGCCGTCGCGGGACTAGGGGGCAATGAGCAGTTCTTC	CASSIIAVAGLGGNEQFF
-	TRBD1	TRBJ1-6	TRBV5-6	TGTGCCAGCAGCTTGTTGGACAGGGACCAATTCCCCCTCCACTTT	CASSLLDRDQFPLHF
-	TRBD1	TRBJ1-6	TRBV4-1	TGCGCCAGCAGCCAAACAGGGGTGGGTTCACCCCTCCACTTT	CASSQTGVGSPLHF
-	-	TRBJ1-2	TRBV29-1	TGCAGCGTTGGTGAAGCGTCTGACTATGGCTACACCTTC	CSVGEASDYGYTF
many	-	TRBJ2-7	TRBV19	TGTGCCAGTAGTATGAGGGGGACGTCCTACGAGCAGTACTTC	CASSMRGTSYEQYF
medium-sized	-	TRBJ1-2	TRBV9	TGTGCCAGCAGCGCCGCCGGGGGGAATAGCTACACCTTC	CASSAAGGNSYTF
few	-	TRBJ2-3	TRBV2	TGTGCCACTCCCTTCGCAGATACGCAGTATTTT	CATPFADTQYF
-	-	TRBJ2-7	TRBV24-1	TGTGCCACCAGTGATGCGGATTCCTACGAGCAGTACTTC	CATSDADSYEQYF
many	-	TRBJ1-5	TRBV20-1	TGCAGTGCTAGCGAGGACGAAGTCAATCAGCCCCAGCATTTT	CSASEDEVNQPQHF
few	-	TRBJ2-7	TRBV19	TGTGCCAGTAGTATAGTCCACCCATACGAGCAGTACTTC	CASSIVHPYEQYF
-	-	TRBJ1-2	TRBV2	TGTGCCAGCAGTGATCTGTCGGCAGGGACTGGCTACACCTTC	CASSDLSAGTGYTF
-	TRBD1	TRBJ2-7	TRBV6-5	TGTGCCAGCAGTTACTCGCCAGGGGGCTCGGGGGAGCAGTACTTC	CASSYSPGGSGEQYF
-	-	TRBJ2-7	TRBV7-2	TGTGCCAGCAGCGTCGGCTCGACAGCCTACGAGCAGTACTTC	CASSVGSTAYEQYF
many	-	TRBJ1-5	TRBV9	TGTGCCAGCAGCGCCCGGGCCAATCAGCCCCAGCATTTT	CASSARANQPQHF
many	-	TRBJ1-1	TRBV20-1	TGCAGTGCTAGAGATCCCCCCCGTGGAATGAACACTGAAGCTTTCTTT	CSARDPPRGMNTEAFF
-	-	TRBJ2-1	TRBV11-2	TGTGCCAGCAGCTTATGGACGAGAAATGAGCAGTTCTTC	CASSLWTRNEQFF
-	-	TRBJ2-1	TRBV24-1	TGTGCCACCAGTGATTTCTCGGGAAACAATGAGCAGTTCTTC	CATSDFSGNNEQFF